This T cell receptor (beta chain) stems from a study of shared clonotypes between healthy human individuals. Donors, healthy HIV-negative adults, lacked recent acute infections or vaccinations. Partitioning of CD4+ cells yielded a CD45RA+ naive subset and a CD45RA-negative memory subset. The data were produced by immunoSEQ multiplex PCR, yet TCRdb's version contains in-frame clones alone and is incomplete. The sample contains millions of clones, approximately 95% of which appear only once. The V and J ends lost 0 bases and 0 bases respectively, with 11 bases between them. The CDR3 sequence is 16 residues long. Germline V lookup: CDR1 LGHNA, CDR2 YNFKEQ.

The material sequenced was naive CD4+ T cells from PBMCs. The subset: CD45RA+ positively selected. The chain uses TRBV4-2 and TRBJ1-2; maybe TRBD1 (6 bases). The receptor's source is a man aged 18 to 29 in good health. Some clones in this sample may be carry-over from other donors' samples. The CDR3 spells CASSQDLRTANYGYTF. The DNA of the CDR3 is TGTGCCAGCAGCCAAGATCTTAGGACAGCTAACTATGGCTACACCTTC.